Listed here are 8 T cell receptor beta chains from one sample, sequenced in a study of blood T cells in healthy people across ages. With a J-beta primer mix and a sample-barcoded 5' primer, a second PCR ran about 6 to 11 cycles. TCRdb independently ran MiXCR on the 5' RACE reads; one entry per CDR3 protein. The data hold hundreds of thousands of distinct CDR3 sequences, with 45% to 50% observed a single time. Sequencing input: blood. The receptors shown here come from a woman aged 55-70 years in good health.

The chain recombines TRBV4-1 with TRBJ2-1, with 11 bases that match TRBD2. Germline loops: CDR1 MGHRA, CDR2 YSYEKL. V shed 2 bases, J shed 1 base, and the junction held 10 bases outside the gene matches. The CDR3 is made up of 19 amino acids. Here the CDR3 DNA reads TGCGCCAGCAGCCAAACATTGCTAGCGGGAGGACGTTCCTACAATGAGCAGTTCTTC. Translating gives CASSQTLLAGGRSYNEQFF.

The chain is built from TRBV28 and TRBJ2-7; TRBD2 matches 9 bases. This CDR3 contains 14 residues. Germline CDR1 reads MDHEN; CDR2 reads SYDVKM. Trimming cost V 6 bases and J 0 bases; bases outside gene matches: 3. The CDR3 is CASRAAGGSYEQYF. The CDR3 DNA follows: TGTGCCAGCAGGGCAGCGGGAGGCTCCTACGAGCAGTACTTC.

This clonotype was seen only a few times. This chain links TRBV4-3 with TRBJ1-4; no clear D gene. Trimming removed 0 bases from V and 8 bases from J, with 13 bases in between. The CDR3 extends over 15 amino acids. Per the germline V gene, CDR1 is LGHNA and CDR2 is YSLEER. Here the CDR3 reads CASSQEPQEGEKLFF. The CDR3 coding sequence is TGCGCCAGCAGCCAAGAACCTCAGGAAGGGGAAAAACTGTTTTTT.

This clonotype was detected only a few times. V gene TRBV7-2 combines with J gene TRBJ2-3; TRBD1 matches at 8 bases. The CDR3 has 16 residues. With V trimmed by 3 bases and J by 0 bases, 5 bases remained unmatched. Germline CDR1 and CDR2: SGHTA and FQGNSA. The CDR3: CASSLGRDRSTDTQYF. The CDR3 DNA follows: TGTGCCAGCAGCTTGGGGCGGGACAGGAGCACAGATACGCAGTATTTT.

This clonotype has a count of ten or more. V usage is TRBV7-2 and J usage is TRBJ2-5; 11 bases align to TRBD2. CDR1 and CDR2 from the germline V gene are SGHTA and FQGNSA. V lost 5 bases and J lost 5; bases outside the gene matches: 4. The CDR3 extends over 14 amino acids. The CDR3 bases are TGTGCCAGCAGCCTTAGCGGGAGGGGGGAGACCCAGTACTTC. Translated: CASSLSGRGETQYF.

This clonotype was detected only a few times. V usage is TRBV7-2 and J usage is TRBJ2-5, with D perhaps matching TRBD1 (5 bases). Per germline, CDR1 SGHTA and CDR2 FQGNSA. The CDR3 extends over 16 amino acids. V lost 1 base and J lost 0, with 12 bases in between. For the CDR3, the DNA is TGTGCCAGCAGCTTAGGGGCAGGGATCTACCAAGAGACCCAGTACTTC. Translated: CASSLGAGIYQETQYF.

This clonotype has only a few counts. This chain connects TRBV5-4 to TRBJ2-3; 7 bases align to TRBD1. This CDR3 is built from 16 residues. Germline V gene sequence: CDR1 SGHNT, CDR2 YYREEE (reference sequence). With 3 bases clipped from V and 6 bases from J, the junction kept 13 bases outside the gene matches. CDR3 bases: TGTGCCAGCAGCTCACCCGGGACAGTGTCGTTTGATACGCAGTATTTT. Protein product: CASSSPGTVSFDTQYF.

As for this clonotype: Relative to the germline gene, one junction end is altered; a read error may explain this. The chain joins TRBV28 to TRBJ2-5; D is perhaps TRBD1 or TRBD2 (5 bases each). Germline values: CDR1 MDHEN, CDR2 SYDVKM. The CDR3 is made up of 13 amino acids. This CDR3 is CASTSRERGEQYF. CDR3 in DNA: TGCGCCAGCACTTCCAGGGAGAGAGGTGAACAGTACTTC.